Below are 20 T cell receptor beta chains sequenced from a single sample in a study of preoperative IRX-2 immunotherapy in early breast cancer. Treatment specified: preoperative locoregional IRX-2 cytokine immunotherapy. Libraries were prepared by immunoSEQ multiplex PCR; TCRdb keeps only in-frame clonotypes and omits some of them. Here the sample spans tens of thousands of clones, over 65% being singletons. Sampling took place from a patient treated with IRX-2 immunotherapy. The source is a human donor with breast cancer.

The chain uses TRBV18 and TRBJ2-3; a possible D gene is TRBD2 (6 bases). V was shortened by 5 bases and J by 0 bases, with 12 bases between the two germline ends. CDR1 and CDR2 from the germline V gene are KGHSH and LQKENI. The CDR3 contains 15 residues. The CDR3 nucleotides are TGTGCCAGCTCATCTGGAGCGGGCAGCACAGATACGCAGTATTTT. Protein sequence: CASSSGAGSTDTQYF. Using reference TRBV18 and TRBJ2-3 for the parts outside the CDR3, the full variable domain is NAGVMQNPRHLVRRRGQEARLRCSPMKGHSHVYWYRQLPEEGLKFMVYLQKENIIDESGMPKERFSAEFPKEGPSILRIQQVVRGDSAAYFCASSSGAGSTDTQYFGPGTRLTVL.

This chain connects TRBV9 to TRBJ1-5, with 10 bases aligning to TRBD1. CDR3 length equals 14 residues. Germline trimming cut 5 bases from V and 2 bases from J; bases unmatched to any gene: 1. CDR1 and CDR2 (germline): SGDLS, YYNGEE. CDR3 in DNA: TGTGCCAGCAGTGGGACAGGGGGCAATCAGCCCCAGCATTTT. Its protein product is CASSGTGGNQPQHF.

J is TRBJ1-1 and V is TRBV7-4; D remains unclear. Germline assignment: CDR1 SGHVT and CDR2 SQSDAQ. This CDR3 spans 15 amino acids. Trimming removed 10 bases at V and 4 bases at J, with 22 bases between. The CDR3 protein is CAIGSGATRSTEAFF. In DNA, the CDR3 is TGTGCCATCGGATCAGGTGCGACGAGGAGCACTGAAGCTTTCTTT.

The table lists this clone with a few counts. The chain links TRBV4-1 to TRBJ2-2, with 7 positions matching TRBD2. Unmatched junction bases numbered 8, after V lost 5 bases and J lost 2 bases. The CDR3 loop spans 16 amino acids. CDR1 MGHRA and CDR2 YSYEKL come from the germline V gene. The CDR3: CASSIRGLTNTGELFF. CDR3 DNA: TGCGCCAGCAGCATTCGGGGACTAACCAACACCGGGGAGCTGTTTTTT.

The chain recombines TRBV6-8 with TRBJ1-5; D not resolved. Trimming stripped 4 bases from V and 2 bases from J, with 12 bases between. The CDR3 runs to 15 residues. CDR1 and CDR2 (germline): MNHGY, SAAAGT. This chain's CDR3 is CASSLDGPGNQPQHF. CDR3 DNA sequence: TGTGCCAGCAGTTTGGATGGGCCGGGCAATCAGCCCCAGCATTTT.

The V gene is TRBV18, the J gene TRBJ1-1; D not certain. Germline CDR1 is KGHSH and CDR2 is LQKENI. The CDR3 runs to 14 residues. V was clipped by 2 bases and J by 1 base, with 8 bases between them. DNA of the CDR3: TGTGCCAGCTCACCATTTGGCAGGAACACTGAAGCTTTCTTT. Protein: CASSPFGRNTEAFF.

The chain joins TRBV15 to TRBJ2-1; no definite D call. CDR1 and CDR2 (germline): LNHNV, YYDKDF (reference sequence). V lost 3 bases to trimming and J lost 2 bases, with 23 bases between them. CDR3 length: 19 residues. CDR3 nucleotide sequence: TGTGCCACCAGCAGGAGTCTATCGGCGGCCAGCCGAGCCTACAATGAGCAGTTCTTC. As protein: CATSRSLSAASRAYNEQFF.

The genes are TRBV28 and TRBJ2-3; no definite D call. Germline CDR1 MDHEN, CDR2 SYDVKM. Trimming left V 9 bases short and J 2 bases short, with 12 bases between. The CDR3 has 13 residues. CDR3 bases: TGTGCCAGTCGGCACTTCCCCACAGATACGCAGTATTTT. This sequence encodes CASRHFPTDTQYF.

V and J are TRBV7-8 and TRBJ2-3; possibly TRBD2 for D (5 bases). The CDR3 loop spans 13 amino acids. Trimming cost V 5 bases and J 4 bases, with 10 bases left between them. Germline V gene data show CDR1 as SGHVS and CDR2 as FQNEAQ. The CDR3 bases are TGTGCCAGCAGCCGGACTCTCGCAGATACGCAGTATTTT. Translating gives CASSRTLADTQYF.

The chain carries TRBV19 and TRBJ1-1, with D possibly matching TRBD1 (5 bases). The germline V gene encodes CDR1 LNHDA and CDR2 SQIVND (reference sequence). Trimming pared 9 bases from V and 1 base from J, leaving 18 bases between. This CDR3 comprises 15 residues. CDR3 sequence (DNA): TGTGCCAGCTCCTCCGTGGGGACGGCGAACACTGAAGCTTTCTTT. Translated: CASSSVGTANTEAFF. Together with reference TRBV19 and TRBJ1-1, the CDR3 gives the full variable domain: DGGITQSPKYLFRKEGQNVTLSCEQNLNHDAMYWYRQDPGQGLRLIYYSQIVNDFQKGDIAEGYSVSREKKESFPLTVTSAQKNPTAFYLCASSSVGTANTEAFFGQGTRLTVV.

The V and J genes are TRBV11-3 and TRBJ1-6; 8 bases align to TRBD1. The CDR3 totals 14 residues. V lost 4 bases, J lost 10 bases, and 6 bases stayed unmatched. Germline-derived CDR1 and CDR2 are SGHNT and YENEEA. The CDR3 region is CASSSRTGQSPLHF. The CDR3 DNA reads TGTGCCAGCAGCTCAAGGACAGGGCAATCACCCCTCCACTTT.

The chain links TRBV19 to TRBJ2-3; D not certain. Germline V gene sequence: CDR1 LNHDA, CDR2 SQIVND (reference sequence). The CDR3 spans 14 residues. The ends were cut back, 9 bases at V and 0 bases at J, with 13 bases in the middle. The CDR3 loop reads CASSHVPSTDTQYF. The CDR3 nucleotides are TGTGCCAGCTCTCACGTCCCTAGCACAGATACGCAGTATTTT.

The chain is built from TRBV28 and TRBJ2-3; 11 bases line up with TRBD2. Losses at the gene ends were 6 bases for V and 3 bases for J; bases not matched to a gene: 23. Per germline, CDR1 MDHEN and CDR2 SYDVKM. The CDR3 sequence is 21 residues long. In DNA, the CDR3 is TGTGCCAGCAGCCCGAGGGGCCTACAGGGCCTTAGCGGGGGGGGGACAGATACGCAGTATTTT. Residues: CASSPRGLQGLSGGGTDTQYF. Using reference TRBV28 and TRBJ2-3 for the parts outside the CDR3, the full variable domain is DVKVTQSSRYLVKRTGEKVFLECVQDMDHENMFWYRQDPGLGLRLIYFSYDVKMKEKGDIPEGYSVSREKKERFSLILESASTNQTSMYLCASSPRGLQGLSGGGTDTQYFGPGTRLTVL.

In its sample, this clone was seen once. The CDR3 ends on some other residue instead of the conserved phenylalanine or tryptophan, so this is likely a read error. The limits of the CDR3 on the DNA are not certain, so only TCRdb's listed CDR3 is given. This chain joins TRBV30 and TRBJ2-3; the table's D call TRBD1 went unverified against the DNA. The CDR3 adds up to 11 amino acids, both ends counted. The germline CDR1 and CDR2 sequences are GTSNPN and SVGIG (reference sequence). The CDR3: CAWSTSGTTVC.

CDR3 in DNA: TGTGCCAGCAGTTTGGTGACCTCCTATAATTCACCCCTCCACTTT. It encodes CASSLVTSYNSPLHF. The genes are TRBV6-8 and TRBJ1-6; no definite D call. Between the trimmed V and J ends, which lost 4 bases and 0 bases, there was a span of 7 bases. CDR3 size: 15 residues. From germline, CDR1 is MNHGY and CDR2 SAAAGT.

This clone was found a few times. This rearrangement joins TRBV11-3 to TRBJ2-3; 7 bases are a match to TRBD2. Germline trimming cut 5 bases from V and 2 bases from J; bases unmatched to any gene: 7. The V gene's germline CDR1 is SGHNT and CDR2 YENEEA. The CDR3 is made up of 15 amino acids. This chain's CDR3 is CASSPLAVLTDTQYF. For the CDR3, the DNA is TGTGCCAGCAGCCCTCTAGCGGTCCTCACAGATACGCAGTATTTT.

The chain employs TRBV19 and TRBJ2-7, with D perhaps matching TRBD1 (5 bases). V lost 5 bases to trimming and J lost 6 bases, with 8 bases between them. Germline CDR1 LNHDA, CDR2 SQIVND (reference sequence). There are 11 residues in the CDR3. As DNA, the CDR3 is TGTGCCAGTAGTCTTAGGGGCGAGCAGTACTTC. It is translated as CASSLRGEQYF.

The V gene is TRBV10-2, the J gene TRBJ2-2; D may be TRBD2 (6 bases). Trimming stripped 7 bases from V and 4 bases from J, with 16 bases between. The CDR3 runs to 15 residues. Germline V gives CDR1 WSHSY, CDR2 SAAADI. The CDR3 DNA follows: TGCGCCAGCATGAAAATAGGGACTTTCACCGGGGAGCTGTTTTTT. Protein: CASMKIGTFTGELFF.

The V call is TRBV28, the J call TRBJ1-2, with D tentatively TRBD1 (5 bases). The length of the CDR3 is 16 residues. Germline lookup yields CDR1 MDHEN and CDR2 SYDVKM. With 5 bases removed from V and 4 bases from J, the gap between germline ends came to 20 bases. CDR3 nucleotides: TGTGCCAGCAGTCGCCGGGACGTCTCACTGATCTATGGCTACACCTTC. Its protein is CASSRRDVSLIYGYTF.

This rearrangement joins TRBV6-8 to TRBJ2-7, with D tentatively TRBD1 (5 bases). CDR1 and CDR2 (germline): MNHGY, SAAAGT. Between the trimmed V and J ends, which lost 6 bases and 3 bases, there was a span of 12 bases. The CDR3 totals 13 residues. The CDR3 DNA is TGTGCCAGCAGAATTACGCAGGGCTACGAGCAGTACTTC. It specifies CASRITQGYEQYF.